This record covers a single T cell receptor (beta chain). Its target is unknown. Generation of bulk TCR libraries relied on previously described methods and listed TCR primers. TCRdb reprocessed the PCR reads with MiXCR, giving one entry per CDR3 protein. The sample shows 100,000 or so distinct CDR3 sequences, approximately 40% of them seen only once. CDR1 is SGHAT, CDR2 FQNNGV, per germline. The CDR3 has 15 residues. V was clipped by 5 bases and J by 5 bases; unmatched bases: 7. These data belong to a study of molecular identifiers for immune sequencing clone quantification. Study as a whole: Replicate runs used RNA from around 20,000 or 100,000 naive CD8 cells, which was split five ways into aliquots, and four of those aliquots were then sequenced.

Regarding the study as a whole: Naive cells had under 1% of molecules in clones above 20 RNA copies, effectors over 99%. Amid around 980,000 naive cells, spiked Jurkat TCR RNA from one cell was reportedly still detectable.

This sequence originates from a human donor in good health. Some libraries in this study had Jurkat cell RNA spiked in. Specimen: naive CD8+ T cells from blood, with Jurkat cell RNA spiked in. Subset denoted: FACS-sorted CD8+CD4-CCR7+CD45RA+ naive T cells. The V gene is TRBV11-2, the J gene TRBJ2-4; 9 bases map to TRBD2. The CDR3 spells CASSLSGSGENIQYF. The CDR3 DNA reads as TGTGCCAGCAGCCTTAGCGGGAGTGGCGAAAACATTCAGTACTTC.